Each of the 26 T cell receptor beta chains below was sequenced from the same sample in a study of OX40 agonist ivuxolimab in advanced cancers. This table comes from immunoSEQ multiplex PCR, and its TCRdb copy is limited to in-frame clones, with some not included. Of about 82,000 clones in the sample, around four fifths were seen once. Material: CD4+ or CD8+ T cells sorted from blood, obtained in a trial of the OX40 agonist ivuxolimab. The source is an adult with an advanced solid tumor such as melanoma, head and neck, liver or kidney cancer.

The CDR3: CAWSSERGASYEQYF. For the CDR3, the DNA is TGTGCCTGGAGTTCGGAGCGGGGGGCTTCCTACGAGCAGTACTTC. V is TRBV30 and J is TRBJ2-7; 9 nucleotides align to TRBD2. CDR1 is GTSNPN and CDR2 is SVGIG in the germline V gene (reference sequence). The CDR3 covers 15 residues. With V trimmed by 2 bases and J by 1 base, 6 bases remained unmatched.

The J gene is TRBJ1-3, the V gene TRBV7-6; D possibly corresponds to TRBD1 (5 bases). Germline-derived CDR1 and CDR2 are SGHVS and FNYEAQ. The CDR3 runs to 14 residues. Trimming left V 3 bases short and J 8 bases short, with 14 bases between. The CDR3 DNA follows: TGTGCCAGCAGCTTCCGCCCGGGGGGGGACACCATATATTTT. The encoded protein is CASSFRPGGDTIYF.

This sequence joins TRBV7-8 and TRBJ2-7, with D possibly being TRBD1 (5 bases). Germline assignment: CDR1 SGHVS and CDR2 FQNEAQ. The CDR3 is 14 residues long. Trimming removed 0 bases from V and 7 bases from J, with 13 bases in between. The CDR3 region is CASSLARRVDEQYF. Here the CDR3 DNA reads TGTGCCAGCAGCTTAGCGCGCAGGGTGGATGAGCAGTACTTC.

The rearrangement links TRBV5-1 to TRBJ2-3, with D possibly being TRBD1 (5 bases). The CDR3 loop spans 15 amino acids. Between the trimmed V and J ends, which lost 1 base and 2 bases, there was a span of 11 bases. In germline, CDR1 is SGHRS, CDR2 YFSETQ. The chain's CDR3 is CASSLQGFNTDTQYF. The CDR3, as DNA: TGCGCCAGCAGCTTGCAGGGATTTAACACAGATACGCAGTATTTT.

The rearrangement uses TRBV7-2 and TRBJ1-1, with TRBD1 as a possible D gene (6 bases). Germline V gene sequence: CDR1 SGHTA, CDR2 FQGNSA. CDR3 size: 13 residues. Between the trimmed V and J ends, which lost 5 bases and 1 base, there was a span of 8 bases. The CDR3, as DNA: TGTGCCAGCAGCGTACAGGGGAACACTGAAGCTTTCTTT. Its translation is CASSVQGNTEAFF.

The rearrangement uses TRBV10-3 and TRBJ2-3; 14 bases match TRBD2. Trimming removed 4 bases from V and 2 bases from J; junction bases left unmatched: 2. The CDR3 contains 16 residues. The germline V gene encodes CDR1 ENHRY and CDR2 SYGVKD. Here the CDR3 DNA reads TGTGCCATCAGTGTGGGACTAGCGGGGGTCACAGATACGCAGTATTTT. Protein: CAISVGLAGVTDTQYF.

CDR3 protein: CASSPGQGGDYGYTF. CDR3 coding DNA: TGTGCCAGTAGTCCGGGACAGGGAGGCGACTATGGCTACACCTTC. The rearrangement links TRBV19 to TRBJ1-2, with 9 bases fitting TRBD1. The germline V gene has CDR1 LNHDA and CDR2 SQIVND (reference sequence). Unmatched junction bases numbered 7, after V lost 5 bases and J lost 3 bases. This CDR3 contains 15 residues.

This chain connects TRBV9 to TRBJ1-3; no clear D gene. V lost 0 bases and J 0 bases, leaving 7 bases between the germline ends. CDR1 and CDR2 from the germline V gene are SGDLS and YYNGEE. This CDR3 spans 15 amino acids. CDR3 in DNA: TGTGCCAGCAGCGTAGAAGATTTCTCTGGAAACACCATATATTTT. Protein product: CASSVEDFSGNTIYF. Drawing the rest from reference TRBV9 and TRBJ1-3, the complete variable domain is DSGVTQTPKHLITATGQRVTLRCSPRSGDLSVYWYQQSLDQGLQFLIQYYNGEERAKGNILERFSAQQFPDLHSELNLSSLELGDSALYFCASSVEDFSGNTIYFGEGSWLTVV.

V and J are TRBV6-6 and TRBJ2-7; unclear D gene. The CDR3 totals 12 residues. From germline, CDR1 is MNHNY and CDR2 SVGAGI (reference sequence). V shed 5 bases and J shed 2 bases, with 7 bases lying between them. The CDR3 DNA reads TGTGCCAGCAGTACACAGCCCTACGAGCAGTACTTC. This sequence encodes CASSTQPYEQYF.

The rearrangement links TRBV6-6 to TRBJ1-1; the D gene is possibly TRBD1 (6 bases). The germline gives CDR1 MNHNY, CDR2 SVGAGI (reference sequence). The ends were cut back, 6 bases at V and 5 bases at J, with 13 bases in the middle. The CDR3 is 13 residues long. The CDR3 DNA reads TGTGCCAGCAGACGGGGGCGGGAAACTGAAGCTTTCTTT. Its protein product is CASRRGRETEAFF.

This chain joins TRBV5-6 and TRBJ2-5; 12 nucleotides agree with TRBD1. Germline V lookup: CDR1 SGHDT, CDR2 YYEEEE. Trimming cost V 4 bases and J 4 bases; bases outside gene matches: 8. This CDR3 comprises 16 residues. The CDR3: CASSRLGTGGGETQYF. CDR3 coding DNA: TGTGCCAGCAGCCGCCTTGGGACAGGGGGCGGAGAGACCCAGTACTTC.

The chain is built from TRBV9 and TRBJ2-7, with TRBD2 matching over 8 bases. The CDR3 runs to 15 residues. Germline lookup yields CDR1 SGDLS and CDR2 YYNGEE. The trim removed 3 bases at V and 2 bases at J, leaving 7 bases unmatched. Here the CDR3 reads CASSAGGAGAYEQYF. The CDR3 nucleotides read TGTGCCAGCAGCGCCGGGGGGGCAGGGGCCTACGAGCAGTACTTC.

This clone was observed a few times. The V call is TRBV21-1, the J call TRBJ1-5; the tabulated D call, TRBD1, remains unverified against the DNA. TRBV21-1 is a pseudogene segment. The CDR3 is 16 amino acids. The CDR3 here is CASSATYTGGDQPQHF. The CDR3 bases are TGTGCCAGCAGCGCGACCTACACAGGTGGCGATCAGCCCCAGCATTTT.

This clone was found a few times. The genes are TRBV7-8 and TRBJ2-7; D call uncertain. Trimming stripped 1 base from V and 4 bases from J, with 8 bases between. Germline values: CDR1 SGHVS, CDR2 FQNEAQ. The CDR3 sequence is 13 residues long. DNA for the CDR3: TGTGCCAGCAGCTTAGAACCCGCTTACGAGCAGTACTTC. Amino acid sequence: CASSLEPAYEQYF.

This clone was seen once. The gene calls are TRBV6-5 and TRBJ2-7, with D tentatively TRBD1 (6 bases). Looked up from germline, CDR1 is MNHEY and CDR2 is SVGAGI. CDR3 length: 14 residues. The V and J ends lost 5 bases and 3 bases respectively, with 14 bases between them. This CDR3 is CASSTPNRVYEQYF. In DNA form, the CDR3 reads TGTGCCAGCAGTACACCTAACAGGGTCTACGAGCAGTACTTC.

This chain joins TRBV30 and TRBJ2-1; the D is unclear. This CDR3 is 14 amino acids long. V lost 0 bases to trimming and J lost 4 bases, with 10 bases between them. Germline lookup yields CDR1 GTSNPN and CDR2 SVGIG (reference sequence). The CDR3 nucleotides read TGTGCCTGGAGTGTAAAGTTAGGGTACAATGAGCAGTTCTTC. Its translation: CAWSVKLGYNEQFF.

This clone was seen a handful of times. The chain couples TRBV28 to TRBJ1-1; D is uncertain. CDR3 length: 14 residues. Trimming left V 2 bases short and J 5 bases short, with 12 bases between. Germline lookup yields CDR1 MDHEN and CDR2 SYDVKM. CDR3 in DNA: TGTGCCAGCAGTTTAGACCACCCTCGGACTGAAGCTTTCTTT. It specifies CASSLDHPRTEAFF.

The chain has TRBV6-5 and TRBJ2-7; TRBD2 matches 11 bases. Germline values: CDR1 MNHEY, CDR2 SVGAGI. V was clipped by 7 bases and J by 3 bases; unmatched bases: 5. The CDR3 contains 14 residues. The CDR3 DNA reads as TGTGCCAGCACCGGGACTAGCGGTTTCTACGAGCAGTACTTC. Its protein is CASTGTSGFYEQYF.

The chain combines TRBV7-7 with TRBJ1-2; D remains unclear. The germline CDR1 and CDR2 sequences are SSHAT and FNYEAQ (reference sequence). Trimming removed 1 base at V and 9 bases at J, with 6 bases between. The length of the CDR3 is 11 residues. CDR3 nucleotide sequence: TGTGCCAGCAGCTTAGATGGGAGCTACACCTTC. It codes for CASSLDGSYTF.

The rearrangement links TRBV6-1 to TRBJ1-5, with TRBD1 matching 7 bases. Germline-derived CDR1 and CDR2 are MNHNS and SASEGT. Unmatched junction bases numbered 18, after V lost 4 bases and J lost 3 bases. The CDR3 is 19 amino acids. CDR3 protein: CASSGLWDSPVQYNQPQHF. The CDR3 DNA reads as TGTGCCAGCAGTGGATTGTGGGACAGCCCCGTACAATACAATCAGCCCCAGCATTTT.

The CDR3 loop reads CASSLQGYSGNTIYF. In DNA form, the CDR3 reads TGTGCCAGCAGTTTGCAAGGTTACTCTGGAAACACCATATATTTT. The chain combines TRBV6-5 with TRBJ1-3; no reliable D call. CDR1 is MNHEY and CDR2 is SVGAGI in the germline V gene. Trimming took 4 bases from V and 0 from J, leaving 10 bases between them. The length of the CDR3 is 15 residues.

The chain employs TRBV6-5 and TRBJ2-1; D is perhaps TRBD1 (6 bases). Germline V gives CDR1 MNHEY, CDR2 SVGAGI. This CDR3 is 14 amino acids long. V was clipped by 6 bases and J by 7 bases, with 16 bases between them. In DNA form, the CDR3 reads TGTGCCAGCAGCGGTGGGGGCTGGGGGAATGAGCAGTTCTTC. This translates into CASSGGGWGNEQFF.

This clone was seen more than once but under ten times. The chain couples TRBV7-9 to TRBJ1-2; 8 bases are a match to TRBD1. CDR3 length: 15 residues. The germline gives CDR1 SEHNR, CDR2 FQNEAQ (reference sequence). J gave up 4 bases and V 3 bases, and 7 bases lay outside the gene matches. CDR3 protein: CASSFDRGSAYGYTF. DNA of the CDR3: TGTGCCAGCAGCTTCGACAGGGGATCCGCCTATGGCTACACCTTC.

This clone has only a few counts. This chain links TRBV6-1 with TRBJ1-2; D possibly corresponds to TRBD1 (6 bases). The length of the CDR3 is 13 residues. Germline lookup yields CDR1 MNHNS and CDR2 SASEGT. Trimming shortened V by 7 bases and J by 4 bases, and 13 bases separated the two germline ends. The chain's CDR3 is CASILDRTYGYTF. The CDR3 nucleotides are TGTGCCAGCATCCTAGACAGGACCTATGGCTACACCTTC.

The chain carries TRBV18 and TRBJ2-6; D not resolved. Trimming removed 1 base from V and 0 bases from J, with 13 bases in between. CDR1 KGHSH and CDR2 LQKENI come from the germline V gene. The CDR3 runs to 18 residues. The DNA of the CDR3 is TGTGCCAGCTCACCACGGCTCGGGCCCCGCTCTGGGGCCAACGTCCTGACTTTC. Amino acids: CASSPRLGPRSGANVLTF.

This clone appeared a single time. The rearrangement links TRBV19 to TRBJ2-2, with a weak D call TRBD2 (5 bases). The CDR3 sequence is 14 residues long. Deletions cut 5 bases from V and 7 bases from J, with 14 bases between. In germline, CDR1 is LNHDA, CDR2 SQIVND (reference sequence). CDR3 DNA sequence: TGTGCCAGTAGTGGGAGAACATTTTACGGGGAGCTGTTTTTT. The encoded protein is CASSGRTFYGELFF.